Reported below is one T cell receptor beta chain. This clone turned up a few times. Its recognized antigen is unknown. No qualities accompany the bases; no much larger clone lies one base away. Relative to germline, V is missing 4 bases and J is missing 7 bases, with 12 bases of the junction outside any gene match. The germline V gene gives CDR1 as SGHRS and CDR2 as YFSETQ. Taken from cysteine to phenylalanine, the CDR3 has 15 residues. Of the read, only the CDR3 DNA is kept; its 45 bases are in frame from base 1. These data are taken from a study of siplizumab effects on memory and regulatory T cells (dated by TCRdb to about 2019). In terms of the full investigation: The study examined how the anti-CD2 antibody siplizumab affects alloreactive T-cell subsets in allogeneic mixed lymphocyte reactions built from human PBMCs.

Summary of the overall study and its limitations: In reactions with siplizumab, an average of about 69% of mappable alloreactive CD4+ clones were Treg-derived, compared with about 27% in control reactions. A naive or memory phenotype could not be assigned to roughly 80-95% of proliferating CD4+ or CD8+ clones. Siplizumab significantly reduced the cumulative frequency of alloreactive sequences traceable to unstimulated CD4+ memory T cells. Because sequences at frequencies below about 10^-5 were poorly captured, only a minor fraction of alloreactive clones could be mapped back to unstimulated subsets. Compared with memory T cells, unstimulated naive T cells appeared more diverse, and naive cells seemed to make a substantial contribution to the alloresponse. Whether proliferating Tregs from siplizumab cultures actually had suppressive function was not functionally confirmed.

Unstimulated CD4+ memory cells were also sequenced in three donor pairs, together with CD4+ naive, CD8+ TEMRA, CD8+ naive and CD8+ effector memory subsets. TCRbeta CDR3 sequencing was performed on sorted unstimulated T cells and on proliferating T cells recovered from mixed lymphocyte reactions. Fresh whole blood from more than 9 HLA-typed healthy donors served as the source for isolating PBMCs. The library was produced with the immunoSEQ multiplex PCR assay. Each sample had some 96,000 TCR templates assayed by the deep sequencing platform. Genomic DNA extracted from sorted T cells was used for TCRbeta CDR3 sequencing. The original pipeline was this. Clonal analysis of TCRbeta CDR3 data was done in the R programming language. Unstimulated samples were compared with post-reaction CFSE-low samples to define alloreactive CD4+ and CD8+ clones. Alloreactive CD4+ clones were assigned to regulatory or non-regulatory origin by matching sequences to sorted unstimulated Treg and non-Treg repertoires. What TCRdb holds here is the immuneACCESS table cut down to in-frame rearrangements. Part of the clones is not present; checked against another copy, under half of the missing clones reflect an unresolved V gene, and the others are unexplained. V, J and clone size derive from that table, while D and trimming were established from the DNA sequence. Here the sample has tens of thousands of clones; approximately 82% occur a single time. Clones ranked in the top ten supply approximately 3.4% of the sample.

Material: memory CD4+ T cells sorted from blood. The cell subset or site label here, explained by the study, means: unstimulated CD4+ memory T cells. This receptor was obtained from a human donor in good health. The V gene is TRBV5-1 and the J gene is TRBJ2-5; TRBD2 fits 8 bases in the junction. The CDR3 here reads CASSPGGGTTWTQYF. The nucleotide sequence is TGCGCCAGCAGCCCCGGCGGGGGGACGACTTGGACCCAGTACTTC.